These 5 T cell receptor beta chains share one sample of origin, sequenced in a study of T cells in Graves' hyperthyroidism and ophthalmopathy. It was RNA transcripts that yielded the amplified TCR beta CDR3 regions. The study used the HTBI primer set for a first-round RT-PCR of the TCR CDR3. TCRdb processed the multiplex PCR reads anew with MiXCR; each CDR3 protein has one entry. Of 250,000 to 300,000 distinct CDR3 sequences detected, about 13% appear once; the ten largest clones hold 7% to 9.5%. Specimen: blood. The source of these receptors is a woman aged 40 to 49 with Graves' hyperthyroidism.

There are many counts of this clonotype. This sequence joins TRBV6-1 and TRBJ1-5; weak D call: TRBD1 (5 bases). Germline V lookup: CDR1 MNHNS, CDR2 SASEGT. The CDR3 totals 13 residues. The germline V and J ends were trimmed by 8 bases and 9 bases, with 17 bases remaining between them. The CDR3 DNA reads TGTGCCAGCGACGCGGGACGCGTTTTGCCCCAGCATTTT. It encodes CASDAGRVLPQHF.

This clonotype was found many times. The CDR3 sequence: CASTRSPNTGELFF. In DNA, the CDR3 is TGTGCCAGCACGAGATCGCCTAACACCGGGGAGCTGTTTTTT. V usage is TRBV6-1 and J usage is TRBJ2-2; D is unresolved. There are 14 residues in the CDR3. Germline values: CDR1 MNHNS, CDR2 SASEGT. The V end lost 7 bases, the J end lost 2 bases, and 11 bases lay between the germline ends.

Concerning this clonotype itself: Given a much more abundant clone one base away, this may be a read error. The chain combines TRBV11-2 with TRBJ1-6; D may be TRBD1 (5 bases). The CDR3 has 16 amino acids. CDR1 SGHAT and CDR2 FQNNGV come from the germline V gene. Here the CDR3 DNA reads TGTGCCAGCAGCTTAGGGGGAGGGGTTAATAATTCACCCCCCCACTTT. Its translation: CASSLGGGVNNSPPHF.

The chain combines TRBV20-1 with TRBJ1-5; TRBD1 matches 8 bases. Unmatched junction bases numbered 12, after V lost 5 bases and J lost 3 bases. This CDR3 has 16 amino acids. CDR1 DFQATT and CDR2 SNEGSKA come from the germline V gene (reference sequence). The CDR3 reads CSALWTGTWTNQPQHF. In nucleotides, the CDR3 is TGCAGTGCTCTTTGGACAGGGACGTGGACCAATCAGCCCCAGCATTTT.

This clonotype was recorded at least ten times. The genes are TRBV27 and TRBJ1-2, with a possible D match to TRBD1 (5 bases). Germline CDR1 MNHEY, CDR2 SMNVEV (reference sequence). Trimming took off 4 bases at V and 3 bases at J, with 12 bases between the two ends. The CDR3 is 14 amino acids. The CDR3 DNA follows: TGTGCCAGCAGTTCCGTCGACAGATACTATGGCTACACCTTC. Translation gives CASSSVDRYYGYTF.